This T cell receptor beta chain is from a study of OX40 agonist ivuxolimab in advanced cancers. There are 14 residues in the CDR3. Trimming pared 0 bases from V and 5 bases from J, leaving 7 bases between. CDR1 and CDR2 from the germline V gene are MNHEY and SVGAGI. Sequencing used immunoSEQ multiplex PCR; TCRdb keeps in-frame clones, though not all of them. The sample shows 60,000 to 90,000 clones, about 85% of them seen only once. Sequences were derived from CD4+ or CD8+ T cells sorted from blood, sampled in a trial of the OX40 agonist ivuxolimab. This TCR was sampled from an adult with an advanced solid tumor such as melanoma, head and neck, liver or kidney cancer. V usage is TRBV6-5 and J usage is TRBJ1-4, with D uncertain. CDR3 in amino acids: CASSYSASNEKLFF. The CDR3 DNA follows: TGTGCCAGCAGTTACTCGGCTTCCAATGAAAAACTGTTTTTT.